This T cell receptor (beta chain) was sequenced during a study of beta chain features in type 1 diabetes. Study-level results: Diminished insertions and augmented deletions at VDJ junctions characterized type 1 diabetes patients. Within each of all four CD4+ subsets, Type 1 diabetes patients had TCRB CDR3s that were moderately but significantly shorter.

Post-sort purity exceeded 95% for all sorted populations. Trimming left V 0 bases short and J 6 bases short, with 12 bases between. The CDR3 consists of 14 residues. Germline loops: CDR1 SGHRS, CDR2 YFSETQ. This clone was recorded a few times. Its antigen remains unidentified. Reverse transcription of all isolated RNA meant that expressed TCRB transcripts were sequenced. Only in-frame clones appear in the TCRdb table, and some are missing; sequencing was by immunoSEQ multiplex PCR. The sample comprises about 270,000 clones, approximately 15% of which are singletons, and over 0.015% rests with the top ten.

V and J are TRBV5-1 and TRBJ2-5; the D gene is possibly TRBD2 (5 bases). The source material was naive CD4+ T cells from blood. This sequence originates from a man aged 30 to 45 with type 1 diabetes. The CDR3: CASSLVPGSQTQYF. The CDR3 DNA reads TGCGCCAGCAGCTTGGTGCCGGGGTCGCAGACCCAGTACTTC.